Listed below are T cell receptor beta chains from one sample, sequenced in a study of cytomegalovirus exposure and HLA in healthy donors. The protocol was immunoSEQ multiplex PCR, while the TCRdb copy is restricted to in-frame clones and leaves out a portion. This sample has more than 95,000 clones, with roughly a tenth found just once. Sequences were obtained from PBMCs. The origin of the receptors is a woman aged 18-29 years in good health and CMV-seropositive. CDR3s include the opening cysteine and the closing phenylalanine or tryptophan. D genes are given only for firm matches. Where a row states a size, it is once, few, many or the class of an expanded clone; other rows omit it.

cdr3_nt | cdr3_aa | v_call | d_call | j_call | clone_size
TGTGCCATCAGTGAGTCGAGGGGGGGATTCTACAATGAGCAGTTCTTC | CAISESRGGFYNEQFF | TRBV10-3 | . | TRBJ2-1 | .
TGTGCCAGCAGCTTCGGGAGTACGGAGACCCAGTACTTC | CASSFGSTETQYF | TRBV7-3 | . | TRBJ2-5 | few
TGTGCCAGCAGCGGGACTACCATTATCGAGCAGTACTTC | CASSGTTIIEQYF | TRBV28 | TRBD2 | TRBJ2-7 | .
TGTGCCAGCAGCTTAACAGGGGTGACTGAGCAGTTCTTC | CASSLTGVTEQFF | TRBV7-3 | . | TRBJ2-1 | .
TGTGCCAGCAGTTTCGGGGTCCGAGCTGAAGCTTTCTTT | CASSFGVRAEAFF | TRBV6-5 | . | TRBJ1-1 | few
TGTGCCACCAGCAGTGGAGGGAGGGACGTTGAGCAGTTCTTC | CATSSGGRDVEQFF | TRBV15 | TRBD2 | TRBJ2-1 | .
TGTGCCAGCAGCGGACGGTTCGGCGGGGTAAAAGCGGACACTGAAGCTTTCTTT | CASSGRFGGVKADTEAFF | TRBV11-3 | . | TRBJ1-1 | few
TGTGTCTCCGGGACAATAGGAACAGATACGCAGTATTTT | CVSGTIGTDTQYF | TRBV27 | . | TRBJ2-3 | few
TGTGCCAGTAGTATCCCGGGGGGGCGCGGGAGGAAGGAGACCCAGTACTTC | CASSIPGGRGRKETQYF | TRBV19 | TRBD2 | TRBJ2-5 | few
TGTGCCAGCAGTTACAGGACAGAAAGCAATGAGCAGTTCTTC | CASSYRTESNEQFF | TRBV6-5 | . | TRBJ2-1 | .
TGTGCCAGCAGCCCAGGGGACAGGGTAGCGAATGAGCAGTTCTTC | CASSPGDRVANEQFF | TRBV11-2 | TRBD1 | TRBJ2-1 | .
TGTGCCAGCAAAGGGACTAGCGGTCTCCATGAGCAGTTCTTC | CASKGTSGLHEQFF | TRBV27 | TRBD2 | TRBJ2-1 | .
TGTGCCAGCAGCTTTCAGCGGACTGAAGCTTTCTTT | CASSFQRTEAFF | TRBV11-2 | . | TRBJ1-1 | .
TGTGCCAGCAGTTACTCCGAGGGATCTAACTATGGCTACACCTTC | CASSYSEGSNYGYTF | TRBV6-5 | . | TRBJ1-2 | few
TGTGCCAGCAGCCTCGGACAAACCCCTCAGCCCCAGCATTTT | CASSLGQTPQPQHF | TRBV11-2 | . | TRBJ1-5 | .
TGTGCCAGCAGCTTAGAGGGACAGAGCTACACCTTC | CASSLEGQSYTF | TRBV7-6 | TRBD1 | TRBJ1-2 | .
TGTGCCAGCAGTGAAGCGCCCATAGGACAGCTTAGAGGCTACGAGCAGTACTTC | CASSEAPIGQLRGYEQYF | TRBV25-1 | . | TRBJ2-7 | few